Listed below are T cell receptor beta chains from one sample, sequenced in a study of identical twins. TCRdb processed the 5' RACE reads anew with MiXCR; each CDR3 protein has one entry. The profile shows 1.5 million to 2 million distinct CDR3 sequences, under 35% of them singletons. Material: cord blood. Receptors originate from a newborn girl in good health. Each CDR3 is given with its conserved first and last residue. A D gene is named only where the DNA matches it firmly. Some rows have no size entry. The others give once, few or many, or a class for an expanded clone.

cdr3_nt: TGCGCCAGCAGCCAACCCGAGAGGTGGCTTGGGGAGCAGTACTTC; cdr3_aa: CASSQPERWLGEQYF; j_call: TRBJ2-7; d_call: .; cdr3_length: 15; clone_size: few; v_call: TRBV4-1
cdr3_nt: TGTGCCAGCAGCCTCCTAGCGGACCCCTACAATGAGCAGTTCTTC; cdr3_aa: CASSLLADPYNEQFF; j_call: TRBJ2-1; d_call: TRBD2; cdr3_length: 15; clone_size: .; v_call: TRBV4-2
cdr3_nt: TGTGCCACCAGCAGAGATCCGTCCCCGAACACTGAAGCTTTCTTT; cdr3_aa: CATSRDPSPNTEAFF; j_call: TRBJ1-1; d_call: .; cdr3_length: 15; clone_size: .; v_call: TRBV15
cdr3_nt: TGTGCCAGCACAGGGGCGGGCACCGGGGAGCTGTTTTTT; cdr3_aa: CASTGAGTGELFF; j_call: TRBJ2-2; d_call: .; cdr3_length: 13; clone_size: .; v_call: TRBV3-1
cdr3_nt: TGCGCCAGCAGCTTCAGCGGGGATACCTACAATGAGCAGTTCTTC; cdr3_aa: CASSFSGDTYNEQFF; j_call: TRBJ2-1; d_call: TRBD2; cdr3_length: 15; clone_size: many; v_call: TRBV5-1
cdr3_nt: TGCAGCTCACTACGGTTGCCGACCTACAATGAGCAGTACTTC; cdr3_aa: CSSLRLPTYNEQYF; j_call: TRBJ2-5; d_call: .; cdr3_length: 14; clone_size: few; v_call: TRBV29-1
cdr3_nt: TGTGCCAGCAGTTACAGACAGGCCCCCTATGGCTACACCTTC; cdr3_aa: CASSYRQAPYGYTF; j_call: TRBJ1-2; d_call: .; cdr3_length: 14; clone_size: few; v_call: TRBV6-6
cdr3_nt: TGCAGTGCTAGCTCGGGACTAGCGGGAGTAGATACGCAGTATTTT; cdr3_aa: CSASSGLAGVDTQYF; j_call: TRBJ2-3; d_call: TRBD2; cdr3_length: 15; clone_size: many; v_call: TRBV20-1
cdr3_nt: TGTGCCAGCAGTTTGCCCCGGGACGTCCCTAGCACAGATACGCAGTATTTT; cdr3_aa: CASSLPRDVPSTDTQYF; j_call: TRBJ2-3; d_call: .; cdr3_length: 17; clone_size: .; v_call: TRBV6-5
cdr3_nt: TGTGCCAGCAGTTTGCCTAGCGCGTACTACGAGCAGTACTTC; cdr3_aa: CASSLPSAYYEQYF; j_call: TRBJ2-7; d_call: .; cdr3_length: 14; clone_size: few; v_call: TRBV28
cdr3_nt: TGTGCCAGCAGCTCCAACGGGGGGACTTTCACAGATACGCGGTATTTT; cdr3_aa: CASSSNGGTFTDTRYF; j_call: TRBJ2-3; d_call: TRBD2; cdr3_length: 16; clone_size: .; v_call: TRBV7-6
cdr3_nt: TGCAGTGCTACAGAACAGGGTTTTACGGCTGGGGAAAAACTGTTTTTT; cdr3_aa: CSATEQGFTAGEKLFF; j_call: TRBJ1-4; d_call: .; cdr3_length: 16; clone_size: few; v_call: TRBV20-1
cdr3_nt: TGTGCCAGCAGACTTTCCACAGGCTCTGGGGCCAACGTCCTGACTTTC; cdr3_aa: CASRLSTGSGANVLTF; j_call: TRBJ2-6; d_call: .; cdr3_length: 16; clone_size: once; v_call: TRBV6-1
cdr3_nt: TGTGCCAGCAGCAACAGCGGGAGGAAAGGCAATGAGCAGTTCTTC; cdr3_aa: CASSNSGRKGNEQFF; j_call: TRBJ2-1; d_call: TRBD2; cdr3_length: 15; clone_size: .; v_call: TRBV7-9
cdr3_nt: TGTGCCAGCAGGGGGGACAGTTTTTATGGCTACACCTTC; cdr3_aa: CASRGDSFYGYTF; j_call: TRBJ1-2; d_call: TRBD1; cdr3_length: 13; clone_size: few; v_call: TRBV12-3/TRBV12-4
cdr3_nt: TGTGCCACCAGTGATCCCCCGGACCGGAGCTCCTACGAGCAGTACTTC; cdr3_aa: CATSDPPDRSSYEQYF; j_call: TRBJ2-7; d_call: .; cdr3_length: 16; clone_size: few; v_call: TRBV24-1
cdr3_nt: TGTGCCAGCAGCCAATCTATAGCGGGAATCACAGATACGCAGTATTTT; cdr3_aa: CASSQSIAGITDTQYF; j_call: TRBJ2-3; d_call: TRBD2; cdr3_length: 16; clone_size: .; v_call: TRBV4-2
cdr3_nt: TGTGCCAGCAGTGAAGGGTTGGAGGATACGCAGTATTTT; cdr3_aa: CASSEGLEDTQYF; j_call: TRBJ2-3; d_call: .; cdr3_length: 13; clone_size: few; v_call: TRBV2
cdr3_nt: TGTGCCAGCAGACGGGTCGGGGGGCCCGGGGAGCTGTTTTTT; cdr3_aa: CASRRVGGPGELFF; j_call: TRBJ2-2; d_call: .; cdr3_length: 14; clone_size: .; v_call: TRBV12-3/TRBV12-4
cdr3_nt: TGTGCCAGCTCACCTCTCAGGGATTCAAACATTCAGTACTTC; cdr3_aa: CASSPLRDSNIQYF; j_call: TRBJ2-4; d_call: .; cdr3_length: 14; clone_size: .; v_call: TRBV18
cdr3_nt: TGCGCCAGCAGCGTAGGGACAGGGTCAAACTATGGCTACACCTTC; cdr3_aa: CASSVGTGSNYGYTF; j_call: TRBJ1-2; d_call: TRBD1; cdr3_length: 15; clone_size: .; v_call: TRBV5-1
cdr3_nt: TGCGCCAGCAGCTTGGTTCCTAGCGGGGGGGCCCCCTTCTACTTGATAACAGATACGCAGTATTTT; cdr3_aa: CASSLVPSGGAPFYLITDTQYF; j_call: TRBJ2-3; d_call: TRBD2; cdr3_length: 22; clone_size: few; v_call: TRBV5-1
cdr3_nt: TGCAGTGCTAGTGCGGATATGAACACTGAAGCTTTCTTT; cdr3_aa: CSASADMNTEAFF; j_call: TRBJ1-1; d_call: .; cdr3_length: 13; clone_size: once; v_call: TRBV20-1
cdr3_nt: TGTGCCATCAGTGACCCGCCTAGCGGGGTCAAAAACATTCAGTACTTC; cdr3_aa: CAISDPPSGVKNIQYF; j_call: TRBJ2-4; d_call: TRBD2; cdr3_length: 16; clone_size: few; v_call: TRBV10-3
cdr3_nt: TGTGCCAGCAGCGTTTCCTCCGGGGGCGCGTCCTACAATGAGCAGTACTTC; cdr3_aa: CASSVSSGGASYNEQYF; j_call: TRBJ2-7; d_call: .; cdr3_length: 17; clone_size: .; v_call: TRBV9
cdr3_nt: TGTGCCAGCAGTGATTCAAGCAGGGTGGGACTGTTTTTT; cdr3_aa: CASSDSSRVGLFF; j_call: TRBJ1-4; d_call: .; cdr3_length: 13; clone_size: .; v_call: TRBV25-1
cdr3_nt: TGTGCCAGCAGTCCTTGGGGCGGGGGCTCCAATCAGCCCCAGCATTTT; cdr3_aa: CASSPWGGGSNQPQHF; j_call: TRBJ1-5; d_call: .; cdr3_length: 16; clone_size: .; v_call: TRBV28
cdr3_nt: TGTGCCACCAGCAGAGAGTTAGGTGGGAGGAGGACAGATACGCAGTATTTT; cdr3_aa: CATSRELGGRRTDTQYF; j_call: TRBJ2-3; d_call: .; cdr3_length: 17; clone_size: many; v_call: TRBV15
cdr3_nt: TGTGCCAGCAGCTTCGCCGGGACTAGCGGGGGGGTAAAGGGGGAGACCCAGTACTTC; cdr3_aa: CASSFAGTSGGVKGETQYF; j_call: TRBJ2-5; d_call: TRBD2; cdr3_length: 19; clone_size: few; v_call: TRBV7-2
cdr3_nt: TGTACCAGCAGCGCGGACAGGCACATAGAGACCCAGTACTTC; cdr3_aa: CTSSADRHIETQYF; j_call: TRBJ2-5; d_call: TRBD1; cdr3_length: 14; clone_size: .; v_call: TRBV2
cdr3_nt: TGTGCCAGCAGCTTAGGCCCAGCGGCCTACAATGAGCAGTTCTTC; cdr3_aa: CASSLGPAAYNEQFF; j_call: TRBJ2-1; d_call: .; cdr3_length: 15; clone_size: .; v_call: TRBV11-2
cdr3_nt: TGCAGTGCTAGAGATCCTTGGGGGGGTTACAATGAGCAGTTCTTC; cdr3_aa: CSARDPWGGYNEQFF; j_call: TRBJ2-1; d_call: TRBD2; cdr3_length: 15; clone_size: .; v_call: TRBV20-1
cdr3_nt: TGTGCCAGCAGTTACAGGGATAGGAGCACTGAAGCTTTCTTT; cdr3_aa: CASSYRDRSTEAFF; j_call: TRBJ1-1; d_call: .; cdr3_length: 14; clone_size: once; v_call: TRBV6-5
cdr3_nt: TGTGCCAGCAGGAGACTGGAGAGCTCCTACAATGAGCAGTTCTTC; cdr3_aa: CASRRLESSYNEQFF; j_call: TRBJ2-1; d_call: .; cdr3_length: 15; clone_size: few; v_call: TRBV27
cdr3_nt: TGTGCCAGCAGCGCTTGGACGGGACCCTACAATGAGCAGTTCTTC; cdr3_aa: CASSAWTGPYNEQFF; j_call: TRBJ2-1; d_call: .; cdr3_length: 15; clone_size: .; v_call: TRBV7-2
cdr3_nt: TGTGCCAGCAGCTTGTTTCAGGGGTCCCGGTCTGCCGCCGGGGAGCTGTTTTTT; cdr3_aa: CASSLFQGSRSAAGELFF; j_call: TRBJ2-2; d_call: .; cdr3_length: 18; clone_size: .; v_call: TRBV5-6
cdr3_nt: TGTGCCAGCAGCCCGACTAGCGGGAGAGTCAATGAGCAGTTCTTC; cdr3_aa: CASSPTSGRVNEQFF; j_call: TRBJ2-1; d_call: TRBD2; cdr3_length: 15; clone_size: many; v_call: TRBV4-1
cdr3_nt: TGTGCTGGAATCGGAGGGAGGGACACAGATACGCAGTATTTT; cdr3_aa: CAGIGGRDTDTQYF; j_call: TRBJ2-3; d_call: TRBD2; cdr3_length: 14; clone_size: .; v_call: TRBV7-9
cdr3_nt: TGTGCCAGCAGTTACCTAGCGGGGGCTTCTAATGAGCAGTTCTTC; cdr3_aa: CASSYLAGASNEQFF; j_call: TRBJ2-1; d_call: TRBD2; cdr3_length: 15; clone_size: few; v_call: TRBV6-6
cdr3_nt: TGTGCCAGCACCCCTAAGGCCTTAGGGGTTATAATGAACACTGAAGCTTTCTTT; cdr3_aa: CASTPKALGVIMNTEAFF; j_call: TRBJ1-1; d_call: .; cdr3_length: 18; clone_size: .; v_call: TRBV5-5
cdr3_nt: TGTGCCAGCAGCCAAGCCCAGGGTAATCAGCCCCAGCATTTT; cdr3_aa: CASSQAQGNQPQHF; j_call: TRBJ1-5; d_call: .; cdr3_length: 14; clone_size: many; v_call: TRBV3-1